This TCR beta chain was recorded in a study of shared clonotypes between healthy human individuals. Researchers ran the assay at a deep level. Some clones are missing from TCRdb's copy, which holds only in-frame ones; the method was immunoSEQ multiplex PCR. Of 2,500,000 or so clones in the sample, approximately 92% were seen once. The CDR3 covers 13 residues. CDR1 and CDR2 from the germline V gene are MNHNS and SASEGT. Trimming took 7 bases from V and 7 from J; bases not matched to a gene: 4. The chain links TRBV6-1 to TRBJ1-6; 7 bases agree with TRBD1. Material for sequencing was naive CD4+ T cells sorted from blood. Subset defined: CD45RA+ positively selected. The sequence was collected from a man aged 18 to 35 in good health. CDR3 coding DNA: TGTGCCAGCATGGGAGGGGGCAATTCACCCCTCCACTTT. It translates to CASMGGGNSPLHF.